This T cell receptor (beta chain) derives from a study of graft-versus-host responses after intestinal transplantation (dated by TCRdb to the early 2020s). Broadly, across the study: The transplants that recipients received were multivisceral, liver-intestinal, or isolated intestinal. All recipients received anti-thymocyte globulin induction followed by maintenance tacrolimus and steroids for 3 to 4 years. Bulk TCR-beta CDR3 sequencing was used to track graft-versus-host and host-versus-graft alloreactive T cell clones in the graft, circulation and bone marrow after intestinal transplantation. To identify alloreactive clones, pre-transplant mixed lymphocyte reaction products were sequenced and compared with unstimulated pre-transplant donor and recipient T cells. Of the roughly 25 intestinal transplant recipients enrolled in the cohort, one of whom was a retransplant, 3 patients without pretransplant specimens were excluded. A peak of at least 4% donor T cells among recipient peripheral blood mononuclear cells was the definition used for donor T cell macrochimerism. Rather than going through the commercial service, samples from a few later patients were sequenced in-house on an Illumina MiSeq and processed with MiXCR.

Preparation of the library involved the immunoSEQ multiplex PCR assay. For most patients, genomic DNA was isolated with the Qiagen DNeasy Blood and Tissue Kit and shipped frozen to Adaptive Biotechnologies for TCR sequencing. Adaptive Biotechnologies carried out high-throughput TCR-beta CDR3 sequencing of genomic DNA for most patients. Concerning the study's data processing: TCR sequencing data for 15 to 20 patients were retrieved from Adaptive's ImmunoSEQ software; three other patients were processed with MiXCR and VDJtools. To correct CD4 versus CD8 sorting errors, sequences present in both subsets at a frequency ratio below 5:1 were removed. CDR3 nucleotide sequences shared between donor and recipient were removed because their origin could not be assigned. At least 2-fold expansion over unstimulated cells and a minimum CFSE-low frequency of 0.002% (template counts) or 0.001% (read counts) were required for clones to be classified as alloreactive. Clones were considered mappable if detected in sequenced pre-transplant spleen, lymph node, or MLR CFSE-low populations of the donor or recipient. The cumulative frequency of alloreactive clones was calculated as a percentage of all sequences, weighted by copy number. TCRdb stores this immuneACCESS table with in-frame sequences only. Part of the clones is absent; in the studies checked, under half of the shortfall reflects unresolved V genes, and no reason is known for the rest. The V and J calls and clone size were taken over from that table, and D and trimming were inferred from the DNA. The table for this sample lists roughly 97,000 clones; more than 85% of them were counted only once. The ten top clones hold 0.7% to 0.9% of the sample.

The investigation overall reported the following: GvH clones were found in recipient bone marrow, and some of the GvH clones appeared earlier in ileal mucosa or blood, which is consistent with an intestinal mucosal origin. Patients with donor T cell macrochimerism had high GvH to HvG T cell clonal ratios in their allografts. The relatively low number and heterogeneity of intestinal transplant patients limited the conclusions. Early after transplant, peak levels of circulating GvH clones were associated with declines in HvG clones.

Note on this clone: This clone's antigen is unknown. No base-level quality is on record; no much larger clone is a single base apart.

V lost 3 bases and J lost 0 bases; the stretch between them is 9 bases long. The CDR3, cysteine through phenylalanine, is 14 amino acids long. CDR3 DNA is the only sequence kept; it has 42 bases, read in frame from the first base. In the germline V gene, CDR1 corresponds to KGHSH and CDR2 to LQKENI. The time point tag for this specimen amounts to: cells obtained before transplantation from donor or recipient. CD3+CD4+ and CD3+CD8+ populations were FACS-sorted from unstimulated pre-transplant donor and recipient cells taken from spleen or lymph nodes. The receptor comes from a human donor who received an intestinal transplant. This material consisted of unstimulated CD4+ T cells sorted from spleen or lymph node cells, taken before intestinal transplant. The chain links TRBV18 with TRBJ2-7, with no reliable assignment of the D segment. The CDR3 corresponds to CASSPWTDSYEQYF. The nucleotide sequence reads as follows: TGTGCCAGCTCACCCTGGACGGACTCCTACGAGCAGTACTTC.